Listed below are T cell receptor beta chains from one sample, sequenced in a study of chemoradiotherapy in HPV16-positive cancers. Using immunoSEQ multiplex PCR, the repertoire was profiled, and TCRdb retains in-frame clones only, with some absent. This table has roughly 4,500 clones, around 77% appearing once. This material consisted of tumor tissue, taken from a patient who underwent chemoradiotherapy. The receptors come from a human donor with HPV-associated anogenital cancer. Both conserved end residues are part of each CDR3. Each record gives: V gene, J gene, D gene, clone size, CDR3 protein, CDR3 DNA. D genes are given only for firm matches. Only part of the rows carry a size: once, few, many, or a class if the clone is expanded.

>TRBV5-5|TRBJ1-5|.|.
CASSLGSFKGNQPQHF
TGTGCCAGCAGCCTGGGGTCCTTCAAAGGGAATCAGCCCCAGCATTTT
>TRBV7-9|TRBJ2-2|TRBD1|.
CASSGTGEAGELFF
TGTGCCAGCAGCGGGACAGGGGAGGCCGGGGAGCTGTTTTTT
>TRBV27|TRBJ1-5|TRBD1|.
CASSRGTGRNQPQHF
TGTGCCAGCAGTAGAGGGACAGGCCGGAATCAGCCCCAGCATTTT
>TRBV11-1|TRBJ2-7|.|.
CASSLVSASSYEQYF
TGTGCCAGCAGCTTAGTGAGCGCGAGCTCCTACGAGCAGTACTTC
>TRBV28|TRBJ1-6|.|.
CASSLWTASSTNSPLHF
TGTGCCAGCAGTCTCTGGACAGCATCATCGACTAATTCACCCCTCCACTTT
>TRBV29-1|TRBJ2-6|TRBD1|.
CSVRDRKNSGANVLTF
TGCAGCGTTCGGGACAGAAAGAACTCTGGGGCCAACGTCCTGACTTTC
>TRBV29-1|TRBJ2-3|TRBD1|.
CSVDGWTGGRTDTQYF
TGCAGCGTTGACGGTTGGACAGGGGGCCGCACAGATACGCAGTATTTT
>TRBV29-1|TRBJ1-6|TRBD1|.
CSVRDSYNSPLHF
TGCAGCGTTAGGGACAGCTATAATTCACCCCTCCACTTT
>TRBV5-5|TRBJ1-1|.|few
CASSLAPQGEAFF
TGTGCCAGCAGCTTGGCCCCCCAGGGTGAAGCTTTCTTT
>TRBV28|TRBJ1-4|.|few
CASSLRNEKLFF
TGTGCCAGCAGTTTACGTAATGAAAAACTGTTTTTT